Included here is one T cell receptor beta chain sequence, with context. This specimen belongs to a study of blood T cell repertoires in COVID-19. Whole-study context: From the United States, Italy and Spain came samples of acute and convalescent COVID-19. T cells, B-cell-depleted T cells, or PBMCs provided the cDNA or gDNA that served as material.

Authors' analysis steps: Using reference gene primer amplification, nucleated cell counts were estimated. Produced via immunoSEQ multiplex PCR; TCRdb's table is partial and in-frame only. The DNA was the basis for D and trimming; V, J and clone size are from that table. The sample consists of approximately 250,000 clones, about 88% of them appearing once. Trimming took 5 bases from V and 10 from J; bases not matched to a gene: 9. This CDR3 contains 13 residues. The germline gives CDR1 SGHTA, CDR2 FQGNSA. Sequenced sample: peripheral blood. The origin of this receptor is a man younger than 35 with active or convalescent COVID-19. The chain couples TRBV7-2 to TRBJ1-1, with 8 bases fitting TRBD1. The CDR3 DNA sequence: TGTGCCAGCAGCCAAGGACAGGGTGGGACAGCTTTCTTT. This encodes CASSQGQGGTAFF. The full variable domain, rest sourced from reference TRBV7-2 and TRBJ1-1, is GAGVSQSPSNKVTEKGKDVELRCDPISGHTALYWYRQSLGQGLEFLIYFQGNSAPDKSGLPSDRFSAERTGGSVSTLTIQRTQQEDSAVYLCASSQGQGGTAFFGQGTRLTVV.